A selection of T cell receptor beta chains follows, all from one sample in a study of T cell responses to AZD1222 COVID-19 vaccine. Produced via immunoSEQ multiplex PCR; TCRdb's table is partial and in-frame only. The sample consists of under 140,000 clones, more than 90% of them appearing once. The specimen comprised peripheral blood, sampled 28 days after the second AZD1222 dose. These receptors came from an adult who received the AZD1222 COVID-19 vaccine. CDR3s include the opening cysteine and the closing phenylalanine or tryptophan. Fields, in order: clone size, V gene, J gene, D gene, CDR3 protein, CDR3 DNA. D genes are given only for firm matches. Expanded clones get a size class; other rows say once, few or many, or leave the size out.

size: once; V: TRBV5-1; J: TRBJ1-3; D: .; CDR3: CASSSQGSGNTIYF; DNA: TGCGCCAGCAGTTCGCAGGGTTCTGGAAACACCATATATTTT
size: .; V: TRBV3-1/TRBV3-2; J: TRBJ2-3; D: TRBD2; CDR3: CASSQVFGLAKDTQYF; DNA: TGTGCCAGCAGCCAAGTTTTCGGACTAGCTAAAGATACGCAGTATTTT
size: .; V: TRBV19; J: TRBJ1-1; D: .; CDR3: CASSTLGQNTEAFF; DNA: TGTGCCAGTAGTACCTTAGGACAGAACACTGAAGCTTTCTTT
size: .; V: TRBV3-1/TRBV3-2; J: TRBJ2-7; D: .; CDR3: CASSPQQGAYEQYF; DNA: TGTGCCAGCAGCCCACAACAGGGTGCCTACGAGCAGTACTTC
size: .; V: TRBV19; J: TRBJ1-1; D: .; CDR3: CASSIDLGGYTEAFF; DNA: TGTGCCAGTAGTATAGATCTTGGGGGGTACACTGAAGCTTTCTTT
size: .; V: TRBV20-1; J: TRBJ2-3; D: TRBD1; CDR3: CSASSPQEGAWDTQYF; DNA: TGCAGTGCTAGTAGTCCGCAAGAGGGGGCCTGGGATACGCAGTATTTT
size: few; V: TRBV7-6; J: TRBJ2-3; D: TRBD2; CDR3: CASSSAARGGTDTQYF; DNA: TGTGCCAGCAGCTCAGCGGCCCGGGGGGGAACAGATACGCAGTATTTT
size: .; V: TRBV19; J: TRBJ1-5; D: TRBD1; CDR3: CASSRRGQGQPQHF; DNA: TGTGCCAGTAGTCGCAGGGGGCAAGGTCAGCCCCAGCATTTT
size: .; V: TRBV19; J: TRBJ2-1; D: .; CDR3: CASSIGAGIQIYNEQFF; DNA: TGTGCCAGTAGTATAGGTGCCGGGATCCAAATTTACAATGAGCAGTTCTTC
size: .; V: TRBV20-1; J: TRBJ1-1; D: .; CDR3: CSATGTEAFF; DNA: TGCAGTGCCACAGGGACTGAAGCTTTCTTT
size: .; V: TRBV3-1/TRBV3-2; J: TRBJ1-2; D: .; CDR3: CASSQLTALTGYTF; DNA: TGTGCCAGCAGCCAATTGACTGCCCTGACCGGCTACACCTTC
size: .; V: TRBV7-2; J: TRBJ1-6; D: .; CDR3: CASSLRFGQGATNF; DNA: .
size: .; V: TRBV6-2/TRBV6-3; J: TRBJ1-1; D: .; CDR3: CASSYFSGGTEAFF; DNA: TGTGCCAGCAGTTATTTTTCAGGAGGAACTGAAGCTTTCTTT
size: .; V: TRBV5-1; J: TRBJ2-3; D: TRBD1; CDR3: CASSFTGGMADTQYF; DNA: TGCGCCAGCAGCTTCACAGGGGGCATGGCAGATACGCAGTATTTT
size: once; V: TRBV13; J: TRBJ1-6; D: TRBD1; CDR3: CASSLGTGVYNSPLHF; DNA: TGTGCCAGCAGCCTCGGGACAGGGGTCTATAATTCACCCCTCCACTTT
size: once; V: TRBV10-2; J: TRBJ1-2; D: TRBD1; CDR3: CASTGTGFSGYTF; DNA: TGCGCCAGCACCGGGACAGGGTTCTCTGGCTACACCTTC
size: once; V: TRBV2; J: TRBJ2-7; D: .; CDR3: CASSGRYEQYF; DNA: TGTGCCAGCAGTGGGCGGTACGAGCAGTACTTC
size: .; V: TRBV2; J: TRBJ2-6; D: .; CDR3: CASLSSRSGANVLTF; DNA: TGTGCCAGCCTGAGCAGCCGCTCTGGGGCCAACGTCCTGACTTTC
size: .; V: TRBV5-4; J: TRBJ2-5; D: .; CDR3: CASSPEGFSFATQYF; DNA: TGTGCCAGCAGCCCCGAAGGGTTTTCGTTCGCGACCCAGTACTTC
size: .; V: TRBV4-1; J: TRBJ2-7; D: TRBD1; CDR3: CASSQERGGASYYEQYF; DNA: TGCGCCAGCAGCCAAGAGCGAGGGGGCGCTTCCTACTACGAGCAGTACTTC
size: once; V: TRBV6-1; J: TRBJ2-5; D: .; CDR3: CASSESSTETQYF; DNA: TGTGCCAGCAGTGAGTCTAGCACAGAGACCCAGTACTTC
size: .; V: TRBV18; J: TRBJ2-7; D: .; CDR3: CASSLTITGSSYEQYF; DNA: TGTGCCAGCTCACTAACAATAACGGGGAGTTCCTACGAGCAGTACTTC
size: .; V: TRBV2; J: TRBJ2-3; D: TRBD2; CDR3: CASFAGGPTDTQYF; DNA: TGTGCCAGCTTCGCGGGGGGGCCGACAGATACGCAGTATTTT
size: .; V: TRBV7-2; J: TRBJ2-5; D: .; CDR3: CASSFRHGETQYF; DNA: TGTGCCAGCAGCTTCCGTCATGGAGAGACCCAGTACTTC
size: .; V: TRBV10-3; J: TRBJ2-7; D: .; CDR3: CAIRGTETHEQYF; DNA: TGTGCCATCAGGGGGACCGAGACCCACGAGCAGTACTTC
size: .; V: TRBV5-4; J: TRBJ2-2; D: TRBD1; CDR3: CASSFPAPTGAKTGELFF; DNA: TGTGCCAGCAGCTTTCCAGCTCCAACAGGGGCCAAAACCGGGGAGCTGTTTTTT
size: many; V: TRBV7-9; J: TRBJ1-1; D: .; CDR3: CASSPGPRAFF; DNA: TGTGCCAGCAGCCCGGGACCGCGGGCTTTCTTT
size: .; V: TRBV4-3; J: TRBJ1-2; D: .; CDR3: CASSPAGLVSGYTF; DNA: TGCGCCAGCAGCCCGGCGGGACTTGTCTCTGGCTACACCTTC
size: .; V: TRBV2; J: TRBJ1-5; D: .; CDR3: CASSDTRNQPQHF; DNA: TGTGCCAGCAGTGACACCCGCAATCAGCCCCAGCATTTT
size: .; V: TRBV28; J: TRBJ1-1; D: .; CDR3: CASSPGLWVNTEAFF; DNA: TGTGCCAGCAGTCCCGGCCTTTGGGTGAACACTGAAGCTTTCTTT
size: .; V: TRBV5-1; J: TRBJ2-3; D: .; CDR3: CASSLTPDTQYF; DNA: TGCGCCAGCAGCTTGACCCCAGATACGCAGTATTTT
size: once; V: TRBV7-2; J: TRBJ1-1; D: TRBD1; CDR3: CASGTGRGTEAFF; DNA: TGTGCCAGCGGGACAGGGAGGGGCACTGAAGCTTTCTTT
size: once; V: TRBV29-1; J: TRBJ2-7; D: .; CDR3: CSVGWGDEQYF; DNA: TGCAGCGTTGGGTGGGGCGACGAGCAGTACTTC
size: once; V: TRBV4-1; J: TRBJ1-5; D: .; CDR3: CASSQDGLWRRDQPQHF; DNA: TGCGCCAGCAGCCAAGATGGTTTGTGGCGCAGGGATCAGCCCCAGCATTTT
size: medium-sized; V: TRBV7-6; J: TRBJ2-2; D: TRBD1; CDR3: CASSPGTGGRTGELFF; DNA: TGTGCCAGCAGCCCCGGGACAGGGGGCCGCACCGGGGAGCTGTTTTTT
size: .; V: TRBV5-4; J: TRBJ2-3; D: TRBD1; CDR3: CASSPWRGTGNTDTQYF; DNA: TGTGCCAGCAGCCCCTGGCGGGGGACAGGGAACACAGATACGCAGTATTTT
size: .; V: TRBV6-5; J: TRBJ1-2; D: .; CDR3: CASSLGTEPYGYTF; DNA: TGTGCCAGCAGTCTAGGGACCGAGCCCTATGGCTACACCTTC
size: .; V: TRBV9; J: TRBJ2-3; D: .; CDR3: CASAPGDTTDTQYF; DNA: TGTGCCAGCGCCCCGGGGGACACCACAGATACGCAGTATTTT
size: .; V: TRBV6-6; J: TRBJ1-2; D: .; CDR3: CASSYRDYGYTF; DNA: TGTGCCAGCAGTTACCGTGACTATGGCTACACCTTC
size: .; V: TRBV7-9; J: TRBJ2-5; D: TRBD2; CDR3: CASSSSGGGPEETQYF; DNA: TGTGCCAGCAGCTCCTCCGGCGGGGGGCCCGAAGAGACCCAGTACTTC
size: .; V: TRBV12-5; J: TRBJ1-1; D: .; CDR3: CASGSRPQVNTEAFF; DNA: TGTGCTAGTGGTTCACGCCCACAGGTGAACACTGAAGCTTTCTTT
size: .; V: TRBV18; J: TRBJ1-5; D: .; CDR3: CASSPGTVGRDQPQHF; DNA: TGTGCCAGCTCACCGGGGACCGTGGGTCGGGATCAGCCCCAGCATTTT
size: .; V: TRBV21-1; J: TRBJ2-7; D: .; CDR3: CASSSSEGGEWEQYF; DNA: TGTGCCAGCAGCTCAAGCGAGGGGGGAGAATGGGAGCAGTACTTC
size: .; V: TRBV7-8; J: TRBJ2-7; D: TRBD2; CDR3: CASSTSSGVSYEQYF; DNA: TGTGCCAGCAGCACTTCTAGCGGGGTCTCCTACGAGCAGTACTTC
size: .; V: TRBV4-3; J: TRBJ2-5; D: TRBD2; CDR3: CASSQEASGRETQYF; DNA: TGCGCCAGCAGCCAAGAAGCTAGCGGGAGGGAGACCCAGTACTTC
size: .; V: TRBV24-1; J: TRBJ2-3; D: .; CDR3: CATSDLVADTQYF; DNA: TGTGCCACCAGTGATTTGGTAGCAGATACGCAGTATTTT
size: few; V: TRBV2; J: TRBJ1-6; D: TRBD1; CDR3: CASTGTENSPLHF; DNA: TGTGCCAGCACCGGGACAGAAAATTCACCCCTCCACTTT
size: .; V: TRBV19; J: TRBJ2-7; D: TRBD2; CDR3: CASSTGRVGEQYF; DNA: TGTGCCAGTTCCACCGGGAGGGTGGGGGAGCAGTACTTC
size: .; V: TRBV7-2; J: TRBJ1-3; D: .; CDR3: CASSFLGSFSGNTIYF; DNA: TGTGCCAGCAGCTTCCTAGGGTCGTTCTCTGGAAACACCATATATTTT
size: .; V: TRBV5-1; J: TRBJ2-2; D: .; CDR3: CASSALPGPVTTGELFF; DNA: TGCGCCAGCAGCGCTCTACCGGGGCCAGTTACAACCGGGGAGCTGTTTTTT
size: .; V: TRBV5-1; J: TRBJ2-3; D: TRBD2; CDR3: CASSETSGGPDTQYF; DNA: TGCGCCAGCAGCGAGACTAGCGGGGGGCCAGATACGCAGTATTTT
size: .; V: TRBV5-4; J: TRBJ2-2; D: .; CDR3: CASSLVTNTGELFF; DNA: TGTGCCAGCAGCTTGGTTACGAACACCGGGGAGCTGTTTTTT
size: once; V: TRBV5-4; J: TRBJ2-7; D: TRBD1; CDR3: CASSSGTGNYEQYF; DNA: TGTGCCAGCAGCTCCGGGACAGGTAACTACGAGCAGTACTTC
size: .; V: TRBV9; J: TRBJ2-7; D: .; CDR3: CASSVGPGIEQYF; DNA: TGTGCCAGCAGCGTAGGCCCAGGGATCGAGCAGTACTTC
size: .; V: TRBV7-6; J: TRBJ1-6; D: TRBD1; CDR3: CASSTSPGQGIYNSPLHF; DNA: TGTGCCAGCAGCACATCGCCGGGACAGGGGATATATAATTCACCCCTCCACTTT